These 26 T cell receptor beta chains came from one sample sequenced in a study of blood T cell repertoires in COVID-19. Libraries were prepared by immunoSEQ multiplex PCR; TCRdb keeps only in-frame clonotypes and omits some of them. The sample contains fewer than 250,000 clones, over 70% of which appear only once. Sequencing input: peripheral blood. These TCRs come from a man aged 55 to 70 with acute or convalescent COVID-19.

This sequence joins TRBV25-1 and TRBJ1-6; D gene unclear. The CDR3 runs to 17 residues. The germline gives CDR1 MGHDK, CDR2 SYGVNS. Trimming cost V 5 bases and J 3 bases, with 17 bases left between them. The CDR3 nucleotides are TGTGCCAGCAGTCCCTCGGTTGGAGGAAGCTATAATTCACCCCTCCACTTT. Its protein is CASSPSVGGSYNSPLHF.

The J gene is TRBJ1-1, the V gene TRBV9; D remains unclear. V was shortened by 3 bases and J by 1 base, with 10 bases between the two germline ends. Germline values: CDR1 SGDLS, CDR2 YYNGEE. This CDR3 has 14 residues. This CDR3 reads CASSALGGNTEAFF. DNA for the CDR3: TGTGCCAGCAGCGCGCTCGGAGGGAACACTGAAGCTTTCTTT.

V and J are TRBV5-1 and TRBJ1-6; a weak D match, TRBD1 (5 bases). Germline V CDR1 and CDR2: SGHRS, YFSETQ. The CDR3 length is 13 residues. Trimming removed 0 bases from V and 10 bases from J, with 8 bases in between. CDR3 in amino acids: CASSLGQRSPLHF. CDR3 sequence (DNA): TGCGCCAGCAGCTTGGGACAGAGATCACCCCTCCACTTT.

The chain's CDR3 is CASTGDRGLGNTIYF. The DNA of the CDR3 is TGTGCCAGCACAGGGGACAGGGGGCTTGGAAACACCATATATTTT. This chain uses TRBV6-6 with TRBJ1-3; 12 bases line up with TRBD1. The ends lost 7 bases at V and 3 bases at J; junction bases unmatched: 4. The CDR3 is made up of 15 amino acids. CDR1 is MNHNY and CDR2 is SVGAGI in the germline V gene (reference sequence).

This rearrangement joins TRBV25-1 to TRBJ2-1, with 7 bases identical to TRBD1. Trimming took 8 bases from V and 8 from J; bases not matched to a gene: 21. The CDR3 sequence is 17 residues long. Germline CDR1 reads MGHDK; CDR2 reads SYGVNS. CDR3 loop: CASSPGQQISLYDEQFF. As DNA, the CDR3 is TGTGCCAGCTCCCCGGGACAGCAAATATCCCTTTACGATGAGCAGTTCTTC.

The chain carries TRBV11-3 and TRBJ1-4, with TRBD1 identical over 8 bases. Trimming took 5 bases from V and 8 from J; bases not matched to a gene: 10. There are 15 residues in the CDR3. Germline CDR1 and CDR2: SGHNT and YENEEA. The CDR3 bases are TGTGCCAGCAGCGCAACGACAGGGGTCGGAGAAAAACTGTTTTTT. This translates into CASSATTGVGEKLFF.

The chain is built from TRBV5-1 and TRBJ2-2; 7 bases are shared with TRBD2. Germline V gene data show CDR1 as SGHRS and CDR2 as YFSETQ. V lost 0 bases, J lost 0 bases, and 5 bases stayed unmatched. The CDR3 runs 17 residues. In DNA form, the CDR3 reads TGCGCCAGCAGCTTGGACTGGGGAGGGACGAACACCGGGGAGCTGTTTTTT. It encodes CASSLDWGGTNTGELFF.

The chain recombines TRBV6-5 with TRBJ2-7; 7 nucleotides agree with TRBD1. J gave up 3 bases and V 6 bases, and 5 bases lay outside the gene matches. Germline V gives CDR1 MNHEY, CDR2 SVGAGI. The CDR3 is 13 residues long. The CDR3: CASSRDSFYEQYF. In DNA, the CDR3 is TGTGCCAGCAGCCGGGACAGTTTCTACGAGCAGTACTTC.

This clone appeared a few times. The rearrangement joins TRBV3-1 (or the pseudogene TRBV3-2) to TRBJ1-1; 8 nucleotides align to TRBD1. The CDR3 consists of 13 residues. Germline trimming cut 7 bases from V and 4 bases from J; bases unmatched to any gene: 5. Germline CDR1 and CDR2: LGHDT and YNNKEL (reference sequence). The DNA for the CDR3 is TGTGCCAGCACCTTAACAGGGGGCACTGAAGCTTTCTTT. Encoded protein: CASTLTGGTEAFF.

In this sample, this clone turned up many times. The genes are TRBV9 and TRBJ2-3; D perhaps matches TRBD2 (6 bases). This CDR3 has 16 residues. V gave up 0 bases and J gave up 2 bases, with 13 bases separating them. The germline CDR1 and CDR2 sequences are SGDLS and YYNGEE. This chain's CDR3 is CASSVEWRGNTDTQYF. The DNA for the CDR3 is TGTGCCAGCAGCGTAGAGTGGCGGGGCAACACAGATACGCAGTATTTT.

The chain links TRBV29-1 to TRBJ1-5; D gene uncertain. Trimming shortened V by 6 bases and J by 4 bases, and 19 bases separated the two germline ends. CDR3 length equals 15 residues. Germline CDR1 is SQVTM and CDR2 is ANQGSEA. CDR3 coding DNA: TGCAGCGTCACAAAATCGGGAAGGTCAAATCAGCCCCAGCATTTT. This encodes CSVTKSGRSNQPQHF.

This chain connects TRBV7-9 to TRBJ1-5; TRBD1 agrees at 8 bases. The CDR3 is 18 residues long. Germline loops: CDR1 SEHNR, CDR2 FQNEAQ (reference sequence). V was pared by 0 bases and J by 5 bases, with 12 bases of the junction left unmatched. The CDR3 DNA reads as TGTGCCAGCAGCTTAGCTAACTTCGGACAGGGCTTGGATCAGCCCCAGCATTTT. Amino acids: CASSLANFGQGLDQPQHF.

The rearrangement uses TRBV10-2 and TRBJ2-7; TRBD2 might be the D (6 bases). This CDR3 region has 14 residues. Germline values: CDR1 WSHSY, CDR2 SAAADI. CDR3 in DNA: TGCCCCCGCCCCGGACTCGGGGGAAACTACGAGCAGTACTTC. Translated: CPRPGLGGNYEQYF.

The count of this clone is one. The CDR3: CASRQTGANTEAFF. Written as DNA, the CDR3 is TGTGCCAGCAGACAGACAGGGGCGAACACTGAAGCTTTCTTT. This chain joins TRBV2 and TRBJ1-1; 8 nucleotides agree with TRBD1. V dropped 6 bases and J dropped 1; count of bases not matched to a gene: 4. The CDR3 runs to 14 residues. The V gene's germline CDR1 is SNHLY and CDR2 FYNNEI.

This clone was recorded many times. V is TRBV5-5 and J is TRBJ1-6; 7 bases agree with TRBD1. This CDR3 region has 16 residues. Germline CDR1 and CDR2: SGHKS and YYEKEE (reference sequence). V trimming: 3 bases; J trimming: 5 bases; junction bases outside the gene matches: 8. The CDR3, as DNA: TGTGCCAGCAGCTCTACAGGGGACTCGAATAATTCACCCCTCCACTTT. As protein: CASSSTGDSNNSPLHF.

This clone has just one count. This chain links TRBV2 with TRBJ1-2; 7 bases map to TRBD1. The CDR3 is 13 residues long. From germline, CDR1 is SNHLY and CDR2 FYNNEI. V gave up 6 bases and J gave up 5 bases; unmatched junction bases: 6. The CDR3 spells CASSPGTVYGYTF. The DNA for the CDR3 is TGTGCCAGCAGCCCCGGGACAGTTTATGGCTACACCTTC. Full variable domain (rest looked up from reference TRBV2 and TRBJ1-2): EPEVTQTPSHQVTQMGQEVILRCVPISNHLYFYWYRQILGQKVEFLVSFYNNEISEKSEIFDDQFSVERPDGSNFTLKIRSTKLEDSAMYFCASSPGTVYGYTFGSGTRLTVV.

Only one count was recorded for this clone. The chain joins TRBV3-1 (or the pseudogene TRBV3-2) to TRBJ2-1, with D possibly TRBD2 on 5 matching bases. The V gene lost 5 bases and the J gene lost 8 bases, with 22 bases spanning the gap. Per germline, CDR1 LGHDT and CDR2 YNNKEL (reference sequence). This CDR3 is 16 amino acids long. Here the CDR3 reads CASSYQRREGLDEQFF. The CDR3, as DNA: TGTGCCAGCAGCTATCAGCGTCGGGAAGGCTTAGATGAGCAGTTCTTC.

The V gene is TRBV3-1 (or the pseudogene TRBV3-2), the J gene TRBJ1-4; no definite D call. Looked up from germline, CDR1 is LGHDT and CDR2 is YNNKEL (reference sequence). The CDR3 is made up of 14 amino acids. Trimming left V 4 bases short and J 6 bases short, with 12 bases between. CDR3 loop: CASSLAGNHEKLFF. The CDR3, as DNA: TGTGCCAGCAGCCTCGCGGGGAACCATGAAAAACTGTTTTTT.

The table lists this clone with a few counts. CDR3 region: CASSQDGAGLGEQYF. The DNA for the CDR3 is TGCGCCAGCAGCCAAGATGGCGCGGGACTGGGCGAGCAGTACTTC. V gene TRBV4-1 combines with J gene TRBJ2-7; D is perhaps TRBD2 (6 bases). Germline V gives CDR1 MGHRA, CDR2 YSYEKL. The CDR3 is 15 amino acids. Trimming pared 0 bases from V and 6 bases from J, leaving 15 bases between.

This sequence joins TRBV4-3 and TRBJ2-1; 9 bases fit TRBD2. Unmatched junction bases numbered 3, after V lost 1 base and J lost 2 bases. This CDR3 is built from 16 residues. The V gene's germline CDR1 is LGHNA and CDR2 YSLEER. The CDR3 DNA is TGCGCCAGCAGCCAAGGGACTAGCGCTGCCTACAATGAGCAGTTCTTC. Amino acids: CASSQGTSAAYNEQFF.

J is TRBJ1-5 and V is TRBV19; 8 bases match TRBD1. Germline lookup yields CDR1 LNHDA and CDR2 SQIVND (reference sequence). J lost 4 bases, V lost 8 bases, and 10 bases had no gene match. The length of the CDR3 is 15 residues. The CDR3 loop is CASSGQGGSNQPQHF. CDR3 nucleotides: TGTGCCAGTTCAGGACAGGGAGGGAGTAATCAGCCCCAGCATTTT.

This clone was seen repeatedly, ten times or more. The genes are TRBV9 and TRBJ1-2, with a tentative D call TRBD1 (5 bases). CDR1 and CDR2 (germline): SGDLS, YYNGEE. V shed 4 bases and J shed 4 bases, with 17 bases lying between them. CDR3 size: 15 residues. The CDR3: CASSRVDQGPYGYTF. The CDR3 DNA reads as TGTGCCAGCAGCCGAGTTGATCAGGGTCCCTATGGCTACACCTTC.

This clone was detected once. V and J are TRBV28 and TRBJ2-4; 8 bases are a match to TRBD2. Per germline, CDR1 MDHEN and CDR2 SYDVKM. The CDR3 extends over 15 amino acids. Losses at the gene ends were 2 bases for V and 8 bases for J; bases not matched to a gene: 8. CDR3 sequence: CASSLSAGGRDIQYF. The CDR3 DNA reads TGTGCCAGCAGTTTAAGTGCGGGGGGAAGGGACATTCAGTACTTC.

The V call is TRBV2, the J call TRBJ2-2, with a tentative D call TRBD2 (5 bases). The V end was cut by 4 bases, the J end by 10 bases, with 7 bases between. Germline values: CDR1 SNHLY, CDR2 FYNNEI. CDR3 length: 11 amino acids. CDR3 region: CASSGGKELFF. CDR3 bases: TGTGCCAGCAGTGGAGGGAAGGAGCTGTTTTTT.

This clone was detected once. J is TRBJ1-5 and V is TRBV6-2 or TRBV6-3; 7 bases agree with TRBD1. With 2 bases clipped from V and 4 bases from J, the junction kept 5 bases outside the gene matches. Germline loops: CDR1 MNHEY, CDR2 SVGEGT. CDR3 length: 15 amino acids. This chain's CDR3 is CASSYRDSSNQPQHF. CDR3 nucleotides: TGTGCCAGCAGTTACCGGGACAGCTCTAATCAGCCCCAGCATTTT.

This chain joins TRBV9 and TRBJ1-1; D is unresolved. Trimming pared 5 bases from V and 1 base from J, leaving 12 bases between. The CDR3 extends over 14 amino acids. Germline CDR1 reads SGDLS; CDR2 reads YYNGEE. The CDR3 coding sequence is TGTGCCAGCAGGCCACTCCTTGGGAACACTGAAGCTTTCTTT. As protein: CASRPLLGNTEAFF.